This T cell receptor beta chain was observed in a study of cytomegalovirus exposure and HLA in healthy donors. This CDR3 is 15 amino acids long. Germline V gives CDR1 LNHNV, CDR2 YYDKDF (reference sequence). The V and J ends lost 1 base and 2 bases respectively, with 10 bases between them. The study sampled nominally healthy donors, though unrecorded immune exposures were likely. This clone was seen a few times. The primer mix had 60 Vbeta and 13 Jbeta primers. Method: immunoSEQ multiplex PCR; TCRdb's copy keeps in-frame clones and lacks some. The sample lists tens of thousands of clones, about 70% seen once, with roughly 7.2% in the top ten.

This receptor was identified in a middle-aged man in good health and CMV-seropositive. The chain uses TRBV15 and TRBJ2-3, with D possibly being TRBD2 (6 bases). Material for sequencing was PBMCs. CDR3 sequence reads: CATSRGAGTTDTQYF. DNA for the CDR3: TGTGCCACCAGCAGAGGGGCGGGGACCACAGATACGCAGTATTTT.